This T cell receptor (beta chain) was captured by sequencing in a study of Ad26.COV2.S vaccination and SARS-CoV-2 variants. Assay: immunoSEQ multiplex PCR; the TCRdb copy retains only in-frame clones and omits some. The data contain 250,000 or so clones, about 83% of them seen just once; the ten biggest clones take up 2.9%. Regarding treatment: some 20 received Ad26.COV2.S at low or high dose, single or two shots; roughly five received placebo; per-sample allocation not given. Day 63 after the first vaccine or placebo injection was the time point for sampling. Trimming stripped 3 bases from V and 6 bases from J, with 15 bases between. Germline V gives CDR1 LGHDT, CDR2 YNNKEL (reference sequence). This CDR3 has 15 amino acids.

The sample consisted of peripheral blood, taken in a trial of Ad26.COV2.S vaccine versus placebo. This receptor was taken from a person aged 18-65 years who received the Ad26.COV2.S COVID-19 vaccine or a placebo. The V call is TRBV3-1 (or the pseudogene TRBV3-2), the J call TRBJ2-4; D ambiguous. CDR3 amino acids: CASSQMGTLSNIQYF. CDR3 nucleotide sequence: TGTGCCAGCAGCCAGATGGGAACACTGTCAAACATTCAGTACTTC.